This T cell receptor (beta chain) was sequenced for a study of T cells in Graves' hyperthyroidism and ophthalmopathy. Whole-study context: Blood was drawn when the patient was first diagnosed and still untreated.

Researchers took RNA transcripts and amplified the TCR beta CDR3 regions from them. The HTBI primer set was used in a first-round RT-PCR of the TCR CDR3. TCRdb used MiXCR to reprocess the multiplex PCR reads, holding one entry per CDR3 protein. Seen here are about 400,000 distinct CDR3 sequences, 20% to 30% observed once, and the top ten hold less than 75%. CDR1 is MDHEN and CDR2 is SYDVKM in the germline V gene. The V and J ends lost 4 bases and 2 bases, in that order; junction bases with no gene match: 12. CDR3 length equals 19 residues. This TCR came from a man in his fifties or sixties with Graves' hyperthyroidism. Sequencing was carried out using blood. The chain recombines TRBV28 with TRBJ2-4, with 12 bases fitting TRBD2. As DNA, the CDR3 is TGTGCCAGCAGTTCCCCTCGAGGACTAGCGGGACCCCCCAAAAACATTCAGTACTTC. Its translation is CASSSPRGLAGPPKNIQYF.